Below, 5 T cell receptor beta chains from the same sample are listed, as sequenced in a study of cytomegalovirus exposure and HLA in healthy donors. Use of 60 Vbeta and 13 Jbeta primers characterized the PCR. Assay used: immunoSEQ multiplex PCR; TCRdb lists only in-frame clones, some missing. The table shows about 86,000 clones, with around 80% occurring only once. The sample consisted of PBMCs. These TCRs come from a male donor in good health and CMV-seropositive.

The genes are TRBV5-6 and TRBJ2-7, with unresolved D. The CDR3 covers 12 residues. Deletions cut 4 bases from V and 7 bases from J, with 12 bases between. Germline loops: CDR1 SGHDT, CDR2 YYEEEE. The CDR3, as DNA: TGTGCCAGCAGCGCGTTGGTCGGGGAGCAGTACTTC. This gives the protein CASSALVGEQYF.

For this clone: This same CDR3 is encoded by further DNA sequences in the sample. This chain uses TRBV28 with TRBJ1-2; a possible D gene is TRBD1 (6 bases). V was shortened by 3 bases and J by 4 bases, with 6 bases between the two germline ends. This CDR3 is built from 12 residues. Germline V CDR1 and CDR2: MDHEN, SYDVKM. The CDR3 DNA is TGTGCCAGCAGTTTCAGGGGCTATGGCTACACCTTC. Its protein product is CASSFRGYGYTF.

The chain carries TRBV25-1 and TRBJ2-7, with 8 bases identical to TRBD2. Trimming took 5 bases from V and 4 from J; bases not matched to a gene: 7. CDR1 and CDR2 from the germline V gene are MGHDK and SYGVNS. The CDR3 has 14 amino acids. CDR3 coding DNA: TGTGCCAGCAGTACGGGAGGGCCCGCTTACGAGCAGTACTTC. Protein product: CASSTGGPAYEQYF.

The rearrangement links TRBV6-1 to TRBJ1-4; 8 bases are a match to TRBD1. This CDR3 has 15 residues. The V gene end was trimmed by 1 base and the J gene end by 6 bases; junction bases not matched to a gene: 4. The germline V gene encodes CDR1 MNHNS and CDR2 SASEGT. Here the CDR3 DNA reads TGTGCCAGCAGTGAAGGGGGGACAGGTTATGAAAAACTGTTTTTT. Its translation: CASSEGGTGYEKLFF.

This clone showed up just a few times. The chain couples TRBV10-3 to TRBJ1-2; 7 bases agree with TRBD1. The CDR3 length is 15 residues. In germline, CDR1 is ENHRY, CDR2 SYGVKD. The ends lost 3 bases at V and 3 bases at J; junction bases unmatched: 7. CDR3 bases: TGTGCCATCAGTGAAAAGGGACAGACCTACTATGGCTACACCTTC. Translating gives CAISEKGQTYYGYTF.